The 3 T cell receptor beta chains below were found in one sample sequenced in a study of control samples from healthy donors and cancer patients. Using immunoSEQ multiplex PCR, the repertoire was profiled, and TCRdb retains in-frame clones only, with some absent. The sample lists about 12,000 clones, 85% to 95% seen once, with around an eighth in the top ten. What was sequenced was PBMCs. The origin of the receptors is a man older than 75 with lung cancer.

The rearrangement links TRBV15 to TRBJ2-5; no clear D. CDR1 and CDR2 from the germline V gene are LNHNV and YYDKDF (reference sequence). This CDR3 contains 14 residues. V was shortened by 1 base and J by 4 bases, with 10 bases between the two germline ends. The DNA for the CDR3 is TGTGCCACCAGCAGAGGACAATGGGGAGAGACCCAGTACTTC. Its protein product is CATSRGQWGETQYF.

V usage is TRBV18 and J usage is TRBJ1-2; D is possibly TRBD1 (5 bases). From germline, CDR1 is KGHSH and CDR2 LQKENI. This CDR3 has 13 residues. Trimming took off 6 bases at V and 6 bases at J, with 14 bases between the two ends. DNA for the CDR3: TGTGCCAGCTCGAATGTTGCGGGGGATGGCTACACCTTC. It yields the protein CASSNVAGDGYTF.

The V call is TRBV6-1, the J call TRBJ2-5; 12 bases are a match to TRBD2. The CDR3 totals 15 residues. Losses at the gene ends were 1 base for V and 5 bases for J; bases not matched to a gene: 2. Germline lookup yields CDR1 MNHNS and CDR2 SASEGT. CDR3 DNA: TGTGCCAGCAGTGAAGAAACTAGCGGGGGGGAGACCCAGTACTTC. Its translation: CASSEETSGGETQYF.